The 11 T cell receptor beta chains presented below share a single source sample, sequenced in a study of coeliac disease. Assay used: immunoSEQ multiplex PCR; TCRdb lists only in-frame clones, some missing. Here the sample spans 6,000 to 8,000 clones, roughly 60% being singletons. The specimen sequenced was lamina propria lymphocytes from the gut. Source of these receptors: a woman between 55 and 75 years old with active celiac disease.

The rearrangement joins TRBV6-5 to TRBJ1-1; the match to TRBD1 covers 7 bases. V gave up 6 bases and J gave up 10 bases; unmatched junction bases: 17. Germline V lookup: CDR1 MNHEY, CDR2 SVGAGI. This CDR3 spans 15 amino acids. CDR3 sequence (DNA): TGTGCCAGCAGCTATGACAGGGCGACAGGCCTTTTAGCTTTCTTT. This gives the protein CASSYDRATGLLAFF.

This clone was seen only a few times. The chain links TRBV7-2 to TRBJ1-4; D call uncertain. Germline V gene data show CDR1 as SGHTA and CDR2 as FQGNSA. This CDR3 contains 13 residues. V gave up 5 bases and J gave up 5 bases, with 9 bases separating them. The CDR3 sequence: CASSPGRNEKLFF. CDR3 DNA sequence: TGTGCCAGCAGCCCGGGTCGCAATGAAAAACTGTTTTTT.

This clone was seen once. The CDR3 DNA sequence: TGTGCCAGCAGCCCAAGCTCCGGGACAGTACCCACCGGGGAGCTGTTTTTT. This sequence encodes CASSPSSGTVPTGELFF. This chain uses TRBV11-2 with TRBJ2-2, with 7 bases lining up with TRBD1. CDR3 length: 17 amino acids. Looked up from germline, CDR1 is SGHAT and CDR2 is FQNNGV. The V gene end was trimmed by 5 bases and the J gene end by 4 bases; junction bases not matched to a gene: 13.

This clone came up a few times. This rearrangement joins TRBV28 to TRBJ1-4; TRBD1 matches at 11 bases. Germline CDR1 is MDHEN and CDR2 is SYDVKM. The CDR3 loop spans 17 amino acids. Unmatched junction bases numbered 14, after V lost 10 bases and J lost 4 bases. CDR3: CATGGSGTGGINEKLFF. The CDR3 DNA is TGTGCCACAGGGGGTTCCGGGACAGGGGGGATTAATGAAAAACTGTTTTTT.

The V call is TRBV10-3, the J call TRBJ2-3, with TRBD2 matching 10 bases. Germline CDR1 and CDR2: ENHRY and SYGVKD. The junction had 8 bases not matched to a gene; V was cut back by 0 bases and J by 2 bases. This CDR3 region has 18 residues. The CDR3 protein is CAISESGASGGYTDTQYF. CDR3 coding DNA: TGTGCCATCAGTGAGTCGGGGGCTAGCGGGGGATACACAGATACGCAGTATTTT.

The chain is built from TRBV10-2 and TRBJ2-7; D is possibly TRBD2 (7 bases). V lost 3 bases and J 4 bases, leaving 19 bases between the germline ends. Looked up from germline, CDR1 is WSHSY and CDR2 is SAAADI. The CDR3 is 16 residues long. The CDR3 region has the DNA TGCGCCAGCAGTGATTGGGGGGGCCCCGGGTCATACGAGCAGTACTTC. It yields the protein CASSDWGGPGSYEQYF.

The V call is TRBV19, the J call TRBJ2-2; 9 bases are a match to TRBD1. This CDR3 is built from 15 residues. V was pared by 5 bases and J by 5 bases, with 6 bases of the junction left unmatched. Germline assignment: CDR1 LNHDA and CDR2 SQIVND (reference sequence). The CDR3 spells CASSPQGAGTGELFF. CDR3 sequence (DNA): TGTGCCAGTAGTCCACAGGGGGCGGGGACCGGGGAGCTGTTTTTT.

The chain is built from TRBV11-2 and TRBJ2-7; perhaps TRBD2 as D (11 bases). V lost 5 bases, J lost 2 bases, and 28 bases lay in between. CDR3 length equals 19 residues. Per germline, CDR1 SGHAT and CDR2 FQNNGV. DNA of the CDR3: TGTGCCAGCAGCAAGACAGGGGGCCTAGCGGGAGGAGAAGCCTACGAGCAGTACTTC. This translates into CASSKTGGLAGGEAYEQYF.

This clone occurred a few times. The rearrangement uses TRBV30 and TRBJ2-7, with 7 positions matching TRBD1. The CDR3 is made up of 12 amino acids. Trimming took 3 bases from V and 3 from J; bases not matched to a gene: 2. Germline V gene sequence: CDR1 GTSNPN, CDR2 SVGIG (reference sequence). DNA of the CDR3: TGTGCCTGGAGCTCAGGGGGCTACGAGCAGTACTTC. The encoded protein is CAWSSGGYEQYF.

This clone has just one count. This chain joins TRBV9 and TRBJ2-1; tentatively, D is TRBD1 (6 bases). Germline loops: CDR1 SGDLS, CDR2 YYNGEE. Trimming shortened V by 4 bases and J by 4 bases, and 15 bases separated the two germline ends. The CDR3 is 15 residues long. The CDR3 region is CASSPGQQQYNEQFF. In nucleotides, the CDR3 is TGTGCCAGCAGCCCAGGACAGCAACAGTACAATGAGCAGTTCTTC.

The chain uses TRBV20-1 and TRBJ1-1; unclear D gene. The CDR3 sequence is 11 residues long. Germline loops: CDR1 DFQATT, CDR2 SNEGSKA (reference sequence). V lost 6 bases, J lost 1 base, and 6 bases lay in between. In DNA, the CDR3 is TGCAGTGCGGGAGGGAACACTGAAGCTTTCTTT. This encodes CSAGGNTEAFF.